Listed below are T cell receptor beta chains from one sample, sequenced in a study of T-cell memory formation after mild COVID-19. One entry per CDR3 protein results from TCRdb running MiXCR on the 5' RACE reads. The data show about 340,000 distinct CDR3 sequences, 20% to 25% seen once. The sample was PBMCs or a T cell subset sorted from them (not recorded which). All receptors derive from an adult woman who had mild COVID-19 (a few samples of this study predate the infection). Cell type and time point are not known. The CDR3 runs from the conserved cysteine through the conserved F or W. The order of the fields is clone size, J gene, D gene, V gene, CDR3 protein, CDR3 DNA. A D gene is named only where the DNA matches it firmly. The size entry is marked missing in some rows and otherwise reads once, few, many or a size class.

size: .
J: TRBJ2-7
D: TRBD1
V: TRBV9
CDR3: CASGKGALDEQYF
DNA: TGTGCCAGCGGTAAGGGGGCGCTGGACGAGCAGTACTTC

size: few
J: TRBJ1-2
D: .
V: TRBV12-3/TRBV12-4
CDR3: CASKPRIGTLFNYGYTF
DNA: TGTGCCAGCAAGCCTCGGATAGGGACACTCTTTAACTATGGCTACACCTTC

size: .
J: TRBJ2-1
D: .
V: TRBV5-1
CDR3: CASSLGRDSSRLF
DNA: TGCGCCAGCAGCTTGGGCCGGGACTCCTCTCGACTCTTC

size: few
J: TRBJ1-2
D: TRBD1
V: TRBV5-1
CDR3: CASSPGGRGLYGYTF
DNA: TGCGCCAGCAGCCCCGGCGGCAGGGGGCTCTATGGCTACACCTTC

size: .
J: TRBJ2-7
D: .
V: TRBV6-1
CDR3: CASSPVYEQYF
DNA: TGTGCCAGCAGTCCTGTGTACGAGCAGTACTTC

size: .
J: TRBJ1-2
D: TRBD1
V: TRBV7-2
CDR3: CASSAGQDGYTF
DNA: TGTGCCAGCAGCGCCGGACAGGATGGCTACACCTTC

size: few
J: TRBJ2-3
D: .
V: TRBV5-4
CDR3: CASSPGAYTDTQYF
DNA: TGTGCCAGCAGCCCGGGGGCCTATACAGATACGCAGTATTTT

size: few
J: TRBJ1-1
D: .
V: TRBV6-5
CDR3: CATILLGTEAFF
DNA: TGTGCCACCATCTTGTTAGGGACTGAAGCTTTCTTT

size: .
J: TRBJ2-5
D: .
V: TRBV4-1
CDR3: CASSQRLQETQYF
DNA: TGCGCCAGCAGCCAAAGACTCCAAGAGACCCAGTACTTC

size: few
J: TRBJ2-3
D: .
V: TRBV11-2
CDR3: CASSQPGVTQYF
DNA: TGTGCCAGCAGCCAACCCGGGGTTACGCAGTATTTT